This T cell receptor beta chain was retrieved from a study of T cells after yellow fever vaccination. Background on the study: Fractions containing few cells were prepared with SMART-Seq v4 Ultra Low Input. The study, taken as a whole, reports: A faster peak, day 5 versus 15, was reached by the weaker secondary response. In post-booster samples, most primary-vaccination clones reappeared (about 97% CD4, 88% CD8). It was a small share of clonotypes that appeared in both CD4 and CD8 compartments.

V lost 0 bases, J lost 10 bases, and 16 bases lay in between. The CDR3 runs 16 residues. Germline V gene data show CDR1 as MGHRA and CDR2 as YSYEKL. Via MiXCR, TCRdb re-called the 5' RACE reads, giving one row per CDR3 protein. The table shows hundreds of thousands of distinct CDR3 sequences, with 4.1% occurring only once. Remarks on this clonotype: Its target is not known.

Sequenced material: PBMCs, taken 5 days after the yellow fever booster vaccination. The V gene is TRBV4-1, the J gene TRBJ1-6, with D hard to call. The source of this sequence is a man between 18 and 29 years old who received the YFV17D yellow fever vaccine. The CDR3 protein is CASSQDVGNGRSPLHF. The CDR3 DNA follows: TGCGCCAGCAGCCAAGATGTAGGTAACGGTCGATCACCCCTCCACTTT.